The 18 T cell receptor beta chains listed next were all sequenced from one sample in a study of blood T cell repertoires in COVID-19. Generated by immunoSEQ multiplex PCR, the TCRdb table keeps only in-frame clones and is missing some. The sample includes about 38,000 clones, 70% to 90% of them seen just once. Source material: peripheral blood. The receptors were gathered from a man aged 65 to 79 with active COVID-19.

DNA of the CDR3: TGTGCCAGCAGCTCCCCCCTAGTCGGCGAGCAGTACTTC. Protein product: CASSSPLVGEQYF. J is TRBJ2-7 and V is TRBV7-8, with D unclear. Germline V CDR1 and CDR2: SGHVS, FQNEAQ. The CDR3 contains 13 residues. V lost 4 bases and J lost 6, with 13 bases in between.

The rearrangement uses TRBV5-5 and TRBJ1-1, with TRBD1 matching over 8 bases. V was pared by 3 bases and J by 6 bases, with 10 bases of the junction left unmatched. Germline CDR1 SGHKS, CDR2 YYEKEE (reference sequence). This CDR3 spans 15 amino acids. In DNA form, the CDR3 reads TGTGCCAGCAGCTCAGATGGACAGGGCGCGGCTGAAGCTTTCTTT. Translated: CASSSDGQGAAEAFF.

This clone was counted at least ten times. V and J are TRBV29-1 and TRBJ1-1; a possible D gene is TRBD1 (5 bases). Germline values: CDR1 SQVTM, CDR2 ANQGSEA. CDR3 size: 11 residues. The ends were cut back, 6 bases at V and 6 bases at J, with 11 bases in the middle. The CDR3 DNA is TGCAGCGTCAGGGTTGCCCCTGAAGCTTTCTTT. Protein sequence: CSVRVAPEAFF.

The chain links TRBV28 to TRBJ2-3; TRBD2 matches at 12 bases. Germline CDR1 and CDR2: MDHEN and SYDVKM. The CDR3 spans 16 residues. With V trimmed by 1 base and J by 5 bases, 4 bases remained unmatched. The CDR3 nucleotides read TGTGCCAGCAGTTTATCTAGCGGGGGGGGGAGAGATACGCAGTATTTT. Amino acids: CASSLSSGGGRDTQYF.

This rearrangement joins TRBV5-4 to TRBJ1-1; a weak D match, TRBD1 (5 bases). CDR1 SGHNT and CDR2 YYREEE come from the germline V gene (reference sequence). V was clipped by 2 bases and J by 3 bases, with 14 bases between them. This CDR3 is built from 15 residues. CDR3 sequence: CASSFTGQGYTEAFF. For the CDR3, the DNA is TGTGCCAGCAGCTTTACAGGCCAAGGGTACACTGAAGCTTTCTTT.

This chain uses TRBV4-1 with TRBJ2-5; 12 bases fit TRBD2. The J segment lost 5 bases and the V segment lost 1 base, leaving 11 bases of the junction unmatched. This CDR3 has 18 residues. Germline V lookup: CDR1 MGHRA, CDR2 YSYEKL. The CDR3 bases are TGCGCCAGCAGCCAAGTGGCTAGCGGGAGGGCCGGCGTGGAGACCCAGTACTTC. Its translation: CASSQVASGRAGVETQYF.

The chain carries TRBV7-8 and TRBJ1-1; D not certain. Deletions cut 6 bases from V and 4 bases from J, with 9 bases between. Germline assignment: CDR1 SGHVS and CDR2 FQNEAQ. This CDR3 is 12 amino acids long. CDR3 in DNA: TGTGCCAGCAGTTTACTAGGCACTGAAGCTTTCTTT. It specifies CASSLLGTEAFF.

This chain connects TRBV7-2 to TRBJ2-7; the match to TRBD1 covers 9 bases. CDR1 is SGHTA and CDR2 is FQGNSA in the germline V gene. CDR3 length equals 16 residues. V lost 4 bases to trimming and J lost 2 bases; unmatched junction nucleotides: 9. As DNA, the CDR3 is TGTGCCAGCAGCTCCATTAAGGGACAGGGCCCCTACGAGCAGTACTTC. Encoded protein: CASSSIKGQGPYEQYF.

The rearrangement links TRBV24-1 to TRBJ2-1; 12 bases match TRBD2. The germline gives CDR1 KGHDR, CDR2 SFDVKD. CDR3 length equals 16 residues. After removal of 4 bases from V and 7 bases from J, the junction contained 7 bases not matched to a gene. In nucleotides, the CDR3 is TGTGCCACCAGTGACCCTAGCGGGAGGGCCAGGAATGAGCAGTTCTTC. Its protein is CATSDPSGRARNEQFF.

This clone was found once. The V call is TRBV6-5, the J call TRBJ2-1; 7 bases are a match to TRBD1. This CDR3 spans 13 amino acids. Germline V CDR1 and CDR2: MNHEY, SVGAGI. After removal of 7 bases from V and 7 bases from J, the junction contained 7 bases not matched to a gene. The CDR3 coding sequence is TGTGCCAGCAAGACAGGGTCCCAAAATGAGCAGTTCTTC. Its protein product is CASKTGSQNEQFF.

The chain is built from TRBV7-8 and TRBJ1-2, with 7 bases that match TRBD1. The junction had 7 bases not matched to a gene; V was cut back by 1 base and J by 2 bases. The length of the CDR3 is 16 residues. Per the germline V gene, CDR1 is SGHVS and CDR2 is FQNEAQ. The CDR3 region is CASSLGRRGRNYGYTF. The CDR3 DNA follows: TGTGCCAGCAGCTTAGGACGAAGGGGGCGGAACTATGGCTACACCTTC.

The V and J genes are TRBV18 and TRBJ2-7, with 7 bases aligning to TRBD1. Germline assignment: CDR1 KGHSH and CDR2 LQKENI. The CDR3 length is 15 residues. V lost 3 bases, J lost 4 bases, and 9 bases stayed unmatched. CDR3 in amino acids: CASSPGTAKVYEQYF. CDR3 DNA sequence: TGTGCCAGCTCACCCGGGACAGCCAAAGTTTACGAGCAGTACTTC.

This chain links TRBV10-2 with TRBJ1-2; the D gene is possibly TRBD1 (5 bases). Germline V CDR1 and CDR2: WSHSY, SAAADI. The CDR3 runs to 12 residues. V was cut by 6 bases and J by 9 bases, with 14 bases left in between. For the CDR3, the DNA is TGCGCCAGCAGGTGGCCCGGGGGGAGCTACACCTTC. Protein: CASRWPGGSYTF.

DNA of the CDR3: TGTGCCAGCAGCCAGGACAGGCAGTCCCTATACAATGAGCAGTTCTTC. It translates to CASSQDRQSLYNEQFF. The chain uses TRBV5-5 and TRBJ2-1; 7 bases fit TRBD1. This CDR3 has 16 amino acids. Germline V CDR1 and CDR2: SGHKS, YYEKEE (reference sequence). V trimming: 4 bases; J trimming: 4 bases; junction bases outside the gene matches: 11. The entire variable domain, with the rest obtained from reference TRBV5-5 and TRBJ2-1, is as follows: DAGVTQSPTHLIKTRGQQVTLRCSPISGHKSVSWYQQVLGQGPQFIFQYYEKEERGRGNFPDRFSARQFPNYSSELNVNALLLGDSALYLCASSQDRQSLYNEQFFGPGTRLTVL.

The chain carries TRBV7-9 and TRBJ1-1, with a tentative D call TRBD1 (6 bases). This CDR3 is built from 15 residues. Germline loops: CDR1 SEHNR, CDR2 FQNEAQ (reference sequence). V lost 0 bases to trimming and J lost 4 bases, with 12 bases between them. The CDR3 coding sequence is TGTGCCAGCAGCTTAGCTGCAGGGGTGGCCACTGAAGCTTTCTTT. This sequence encodes CASSLAAGVATEAFF. The whole variable domain, filled in from reference TRBV7-9 and TRBJ1-1, reads DTGVSQNPRHKITKRGQNVTFRCDPISEHNRLYWYRQTLGQGPEFLTYFQNEAQLEKSRLLSDRFSAERPKGSFSTLEIQRTEQGDSAMYLCASSLAAGVATEAFFGQGTRLTVV.

The gene calls are TRBV6-5 and TRBJ1-2; a possible D gene is TRBD1 (5 bases). Deletions cut 0 bases from V and 3 bases from J, with 8 bases between. The CDR3 extends over 14 amino acids. In germline, CDR1 is MNHEY, CDR2 SVGAGI. This chain's CDR3 is CASSYSTRDYGYTF. The CDR3 DNA is TGTGCCAGCAGTTACTCGACCAGGGACTATGGCTACACCTTC.

CDR3 sequence: CASSVQGNSPLHF. The DNA for the CDR3 is TGTGCCAGCAGCGTTCAGGGTAATTCACCCCTCCACTTT. The rearrangement joins TRBV9 to TRBJ1-6, with a tentative D call TRBD1 (5 bases). In germline, CDR1 is SGDLS, CDR2 YYNGEE. Trimming took 2 bases from V and 6 from J, leaving 6 bases between them. CDR3 size: 13 residues.

The V gene is TRBV5-1, the J gene TRBJ2-1; 11 bases fit TRBD2. Germline V CDR1 and CDR2: SGHRS, YFSETQ. The CDR3 runs 14 residues. V was clipped by 6 bases and J by 8 bases; unmatched bases: 7. The CDR3 nucleotides are TGCGCCAGCAATAGCGGGGGGGCCACGGATGAGCAGTTCTTC. Its translation: CASNSGGATDEQFF.